These 14 T cell receptor beta chains came from one sample sequenced in a study of OX40 agonist ivuxolimab in advanced cancers. Assay: immunoSEQ multiplex PCR; the TCRdb copy retains only in-frame clones and omits some. The sample holds about 20,000 clones, 83% seen once. This sample comprised CD4+ or CD8+ T cells sorted from blood, obtained in a trial of the OX40 agonist ivuxolimab. The source is an adult with an advanced solid tumor such as melanoma, head and neck, liver or kidney cancer.

This clone was recorded once. Here the CDR3 reads CASSEPPGQGDSGNTIYF. In DNA, the CDR3 is TGTGCCAGCAGTGAACCCCCGGGGCAGGGGGACTCTGGAAACACCATATATTTT. V and J are TRBV25-1 and TRBJ1-3; 7 bases fit TRBD1. Trimming cost V 2 bases and J 0 bases; bases outside gene matches: 10. The CDR3 spans 18 residues. CDR1 MGHDK and CDR2 SYGVNS come from the germline V gene.

This rearrangement joins TRBV7-8 to TRBJ2-1, with D possibly matching TRBD2 (6 bases). The CDR3 is 16 residues long. V was clipped by 5 bases and J by 0 bases, with 14 bases between them. Germline V gene data show CDR1 as SGHVS and CDR2 as FQNEAQ. DNA for the CDR3: TGTGCCAGCAGCCCGCGGCTCGGGAGCTCCTACAATGAGCAGTTCTTC. The encoded protein is CASSPRLGSSYNEQFF. Combining the CDR3 with reference TRBV7-8 and TRBJ2-1 gives the whole variable domain GAGVSQSPRYKVAKRGQDVALRCDPISGHVSLFWYQQALGQGPEFLTYFQNEAQLDKSGLPSDRFFAERPEGSVSTLKIQRTQQEDSAVYLCASSPRLGSSYNEQFFGPGTRLTVL.

The rearrangement uses TRBV12-5 and TRBJ2-1, with a weak D call TRBD2 (7 bases). CDR1 is LGHNT and CDR2 is FRNRAP in the germline V gene. Trimming removed 6 bases from V and 3 bases from J, with 15 bases in between. The CDR3 is made up of 15 amino acids. CDR3 loop: CASGRGAGIYNEQFF. CDR3 DNA: TGTGCTAGTGGCCGGGGGGCAGGGATCTACAATGAGCAGTTCTTC.

This chain connects TRBV5-6 to TRBJ2-7, with unresolved D. Trimming took off 0 bases at V and 5 bases at J, with 3 bases between the two ends. In germline, CDR1 is SGHDT, CDR2 YYEEEE. This CDR3 has 11 residues. The CDR3 region is CASSLGHEQYF. CDR3 sequence (DNA): TGTGCCAGCAGCTTGGGACACGAGCAGTACTTC.

With regard to this clone: The sample contains more than one DNA sequence encoding this CDR3. V usage is TRBV6-4 and J usage is TRBJ2-3; the match to TRBD2 covers 10 bases. Per germline, CDR1 MRHNA and CDR2 SNTAGT. The CDR3 is 16 amino acids. V was clipped by 0 bases and J by 2 bases; unmatched bases: 2. CDR3 DNA sequence: TGTGCCAGCAGTGACTCAGCGGGAGGGCCCACAGATACGCAGTATTTT. It yields the protein CASSDSAGGPTDTQYF.

The gene calls are TRBV27 and TRBJ2-7, with 10 bases fitting TRBD2. The germline V gene has CDR1 MNHEY and CDR2 SMNVEV (reference sequence). J gave up 7 bases and V 1 base, and 10 bases lay outside the gene matches. CDR3 size: 16 residues. The CDR3 nucleotides read TGTGCCAGCAGTTTATTGACTAGCGGGCCCTACGGGGAGCAGTACTTC. It translates to CASSLLTSGPYGEQYF.

V usage is TRBV18 and J usage is TRBJ2-7; D is ambiguous. Trimming took off 2 bases at V and 4 bases at J, with 6 bases between the two ends. Per the germline V gene, CDR1 is KGHSH and CDR2 is LQKENI. The CDR3 extends over 12 amino acids. The CDR3 here is CASSPEAYEQYF. In DNA, the CDR3 is TGTGCCAGCTCACCAGAGGCATACGAGCAGTACTTC.

V and J are TRBV27 and TRBJ1-5, with no clear D. This CDR3 comprises 12 residues. Germline loops: CDR1 MNHEY, CDR2 SMNVEV (reference sequence). The V gene lost 3 bases and the J gene lost 1 base, with 1 base spanning the gap. CDR3 region: CASSFSNQPQHF. DNA for the CDR3: TGTGCCAGCAGTTTCAGCAATCAGCCCCAGCATTTT.

This sequence joins TRBV27 and TRBJ2-7, with D perhaps TRBD1 (5 bases). This CDR3 has 13 amino acids. Trimming left V 5 bases short and J 3 bases short, with 11 bases between. CDR1 MNHEY and CDR2 SMNVEV come from the germline V gene (reference sequence). The CDR3 region is CASSMGQYYEQYF. The CDR3, as DNA: TGTGCCAGCAGTATGGGGCAATACTACGAGCAGTACTTC.

This clone showed up just a few times. The gene calls are TRBV5-5 and TRBJ2-7, with 7 bases that match TRBD2. With 6 bases clipped from V and 0 bases from J, the junction kept 6 bases outside the gene matches. Germline values: CDR1 SGHKS, CDR2 YYEKEE (reference sequence). The CDR3 covers 14 residues. The CDR3 spells CASKWGGSSYEQYF. The CDR3 DNA follows: TGTGCCAGCAAGTGGGGGGGTAGCTCCTACGAGCAGTACTTC.

The V gene is TRBV7-8, the J gene TRBJ2-3; D perhaps matches TRBD2 (6 bases). Trimming removed 1 base from V and 2 bases from J, with 10 bases in between. Germline CDR1 and CDR2: SGHVS and FQNEAQ. The CDR3 consists of 15 residues. CDR3 loop: CASSLGGGITDTQYF. CDR3 coding DNA: TGTGCCAGCAGCTTAGGTGGCGGGATCACAGATACGCAGTATTTT.

The rearrangement links TRBV27 to TRBJ2-1; TRBD2 matches at 8 bases. The CDR3 spans 13 residues. The junction had 3 bases not matched to a gene; V was cut back by 4 bases and J by 7 bases. Germline lookup yields CDR1 MNHEY and CDR2 SMNVEV (reference sequence). CDR3 nucleotides: TGTGCCAGCAGTTGGAGCGGGGGTAATGAGCAGTTCTTC. As protein: CASSWSGGNEQFF.

This chain links TRBV4-1 with TRBJ1-3; tentatively, D is TRBD1 (5 bases). This CDR3 spans 15 amino acids. Trimming removed 0 bases from V and 2 bases from J, with 8 bases in between. Germline values: CDR1 MGHRA, CDR2 YSYEKL. CDR3 residues: CASSQDPGPGNTIYF. CDR3 bases: TGCGCCAGCAGCCAAGATCCAGGGCCTGGAAACACCATATATTTT.

This sequence joins TRBV27 and TRBJ2-7; 8 bases are a match to TRBD2. Germline V CDR1 and CDR2: MNHEY, SMNVEV (reference sequence). The CDR3 is 15 amino acids. The trim removed 5 bases at V and 2 bases at J, leaving 8 bases unmatched. The CDR3 spells CASSRESGSTYEQYF. CDR3 nucleotide sequence: TGTGCCAGCAGTCGAGAGAGCGGGAGTACCTACGAGCAGTACTTC.